One sample yielded the 2 T cell receptor beta chains listed below, sequenced in a study of blood T cells in healthy people across ages. It was with a sample-barcoded 5' primer and a J-beta primer mix that a second PCR of roughly 6 to 11 cycles was run. TCRdb re-called the 5' RACE reads through MiXCR, storing one row per CDR3 protein. The sample shows some 1.5 million distinct CDR3 sequences, roughly 43% of them seen only once. Input material: blood. The receptors shown here come from a woman between 18 and 29 years old in good health.

The rearrangement links TRBV9 to TRBJ1-1; 10 bases agree with TRBD1. V lost 2 bases to trimming and J lost 7 bases; unmatched junction nucleotides: 2. This CDR3 region has 13 residues. Germline CDR1 reads SGDLS; CDR2 reads YYNGEE. The CDR3 loop reads CASSVGQGYEAFF. The CDR3, as DNA: TGTGCCAGCAGCGTGGGACAGGGGTATGAAGCTTTCTTT. The full variable domain, in which reference TRBV9 and TRBJ1-1 provide the parts outside the CDR3, is DSGVTQTPKHLITATGQRVTLRCSPRSGDLSVYWYQQSLDQGLQFLIQYYNGEERAKGNILERFSAQQFPDLHSELNLSSLELGDSALYFCASSVGQGYEAFFGQGTRLTVV.

The genes are TRBV12-3 or TRBV12-4 and TRBJ2-2; D may be TRBD1 or TRBD2 (6 bases each). The ends were cut back, 4 bases at V and 4 bases at J, with 19 bases in the middle. The CDR3 spans 17 residues. CDR3 in DNA: TGTGCCAGCAGTTCGCGCCGGAAAGGGGGAGGCACCGGGGAGCTGTTTTTT. Translated, it gives CASSSRRKGGGTGELFF.